The text below deals with one TCR beta chain. Original analysis: Estimates of nucleated cell counts were drawn from the amplification of reference gene primers. Using immunoSEQ multiplex PCR, the repertoire was profiled, and TCRdb retains in-frame clones only, with some absent. V and J calls and clone size are as listed in that table; D and trimming were resolved from the DNA. The sample includes 50,000 or so clones, under 85% of them seen just once. CDR3 length: 15 residues. V lost 0 bases and J lost 7, with 12 bases in between. The germline V gene encodes CDR1 SGHVS and CDR2 FQNEAQ. The data originate from a study of blood T cell repertoires in COVID-19. As for the study in general: The United States, Italy and Spain provided the acute and convalescent COVID-19 samples.

The sample taken for sequencing was peripheral blood. This sequence joins TRBV7-8 and TRBJ2-2, with D maybe TRBD2 (5 bases). The origin of this receptor is a middle-aged man with acute or convalescent COVID-19. The CDR3: CASSLARGPGGELFF. The CDR3 DNA is TGTGCCAGCAGCTTAGCCCGAGGGCCGGGCGGGGAGCTGTTTTTT.